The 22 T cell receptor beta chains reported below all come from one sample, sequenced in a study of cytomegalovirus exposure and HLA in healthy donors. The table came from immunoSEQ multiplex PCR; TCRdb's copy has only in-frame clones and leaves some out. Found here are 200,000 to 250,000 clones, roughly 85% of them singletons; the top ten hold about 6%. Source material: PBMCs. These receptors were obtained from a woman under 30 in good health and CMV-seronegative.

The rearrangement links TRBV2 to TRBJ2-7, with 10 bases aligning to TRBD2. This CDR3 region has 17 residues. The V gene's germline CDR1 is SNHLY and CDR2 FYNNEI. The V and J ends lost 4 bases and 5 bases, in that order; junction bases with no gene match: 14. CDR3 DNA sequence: TGTGCCAGCAGTGGCCCCTCCTCTAGCGGGAGAGGGGACGAGCAGTACTTC. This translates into CASSGPSSSGRGDEQYF.

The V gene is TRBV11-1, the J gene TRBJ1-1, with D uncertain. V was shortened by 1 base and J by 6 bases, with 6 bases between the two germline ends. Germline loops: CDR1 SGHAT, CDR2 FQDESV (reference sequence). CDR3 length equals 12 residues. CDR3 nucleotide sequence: TGTGCCAGCAGCTTAGGAGCGCCTGAAGCTTTCTTT. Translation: CASSLGAPEAFF.

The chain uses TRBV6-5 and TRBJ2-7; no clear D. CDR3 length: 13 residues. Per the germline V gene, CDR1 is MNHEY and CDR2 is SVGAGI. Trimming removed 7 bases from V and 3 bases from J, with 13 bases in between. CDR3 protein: CASKHPGVYEQYF. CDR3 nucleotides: TGTGCCAGCAAACACCCTGGGGTCTACGAGCAGTACTTC.

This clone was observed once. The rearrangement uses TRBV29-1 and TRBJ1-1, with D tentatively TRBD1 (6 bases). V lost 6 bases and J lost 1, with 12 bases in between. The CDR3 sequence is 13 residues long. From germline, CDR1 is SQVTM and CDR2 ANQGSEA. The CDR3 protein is CSVTTGPNTEAFF. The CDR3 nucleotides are TGCAGCGTCACGACAGGTCCGAACACTGAAGCTTTCTTT.

CDR3 in DNA: TGTGCCAGCTCACAAGGACAGGAGAATCAGCCCCAGCATTTT. Its protein is CASSQGQENQPQHF. The rearrangement uses TRBV18 and TRBJ1-5; TRBD1 matches at 7 bases. The germline CDR1 and CDR2 sequences are KGHSH and LQKENI. After removal of 4 bases from V and 4 bases from J, the junction contained 4 bases not matched to a gene. This CDR3 has 14 residues. Together with reference TRBV18 and TRBJ1-5, the CDR3 gives the full variable domain: NAGVMQNPRHLVRRRGQEARLRCSPMKGHSHVYWYRQLPEEGLKFMVYLQKENIIDESGMPKERFSAEFPKEGPSILRIQQVVRGDSAAYFCASSQGQENQPQHFGDGTRLSIL.

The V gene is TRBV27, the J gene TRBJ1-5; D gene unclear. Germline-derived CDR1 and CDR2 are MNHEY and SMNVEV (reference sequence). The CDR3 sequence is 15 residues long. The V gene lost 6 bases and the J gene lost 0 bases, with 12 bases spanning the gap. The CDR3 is CASSYARYSNQPQHF. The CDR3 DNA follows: TGTGCCAGCAGCTACGCTCGGTATAGCAATCAGCCCCAGCATTTT.

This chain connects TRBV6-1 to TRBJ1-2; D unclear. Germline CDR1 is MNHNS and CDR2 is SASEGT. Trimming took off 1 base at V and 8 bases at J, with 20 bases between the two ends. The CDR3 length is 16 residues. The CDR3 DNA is TGTGCCAGCAGTGAAGTCTCCGGCAGGCCCATGGGGGGCTACACCTTC. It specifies CASSEVSGRPMGGYTF.

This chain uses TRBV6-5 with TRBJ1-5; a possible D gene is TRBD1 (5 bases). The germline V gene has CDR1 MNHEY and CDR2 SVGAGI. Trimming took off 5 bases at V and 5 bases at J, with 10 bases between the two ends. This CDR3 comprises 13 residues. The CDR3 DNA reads TGTGCCAGCAGTAGGGGTGGGGATCAGCCCCAGCATTTT. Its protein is CASSRGGDQPQHF.

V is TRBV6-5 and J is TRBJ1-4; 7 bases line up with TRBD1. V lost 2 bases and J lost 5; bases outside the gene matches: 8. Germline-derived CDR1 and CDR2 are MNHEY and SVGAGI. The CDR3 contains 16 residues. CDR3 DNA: TGTGCCAGCAGTTACACTTACAGGGGCCAGAATGAAAAACTGTTTTTT. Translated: CASSYTYRGQNEKLFF.

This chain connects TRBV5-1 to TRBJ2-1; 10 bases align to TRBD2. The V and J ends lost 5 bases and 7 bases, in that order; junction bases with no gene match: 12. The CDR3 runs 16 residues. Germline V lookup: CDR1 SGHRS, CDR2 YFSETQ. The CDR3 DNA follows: TGCGCCAGCAGGCTTCAAGCGGGGGGGCAAATAAATGAGCAGTTCTTC. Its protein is CASRLQAGGQINEQFF. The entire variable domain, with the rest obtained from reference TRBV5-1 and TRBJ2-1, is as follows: KAGVTQTPRYLIKTRGQQVTLSCSPISGHRSVSWYQQTPGQGLQFLFEYFSETQRNKGNFPGRFSGRQFSNSRSEMNVSTLELGDSALYLCASRLQAGGQINEQFFGPGTRLTVL.

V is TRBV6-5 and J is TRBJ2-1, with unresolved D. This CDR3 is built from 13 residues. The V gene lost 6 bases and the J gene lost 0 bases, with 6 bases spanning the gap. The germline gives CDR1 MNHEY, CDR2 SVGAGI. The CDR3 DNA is TGTGCCAGCAGCTTGAGCTCCTACAATGAGCAGTTCTTC. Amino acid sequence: CASSLSSYNEQFF.

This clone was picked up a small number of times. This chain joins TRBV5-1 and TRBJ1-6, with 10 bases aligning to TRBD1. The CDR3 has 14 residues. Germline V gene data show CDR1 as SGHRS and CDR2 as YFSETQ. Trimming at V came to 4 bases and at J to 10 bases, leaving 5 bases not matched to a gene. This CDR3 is CASSVTGGRSPLHF. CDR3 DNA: TGCGCCAGCAGCGTGACAGGGGGCAGGTCACCCCTCCACTTT.

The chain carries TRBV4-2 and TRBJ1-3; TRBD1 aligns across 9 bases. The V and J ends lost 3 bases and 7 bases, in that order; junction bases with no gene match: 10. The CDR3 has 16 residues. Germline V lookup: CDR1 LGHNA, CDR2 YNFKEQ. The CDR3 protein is CASSQASGQGWNTIYF. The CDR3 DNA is TGTGCCAGCAGCCAGGCCTCGGGACAGGGCTGGAACACCATATATTTT.

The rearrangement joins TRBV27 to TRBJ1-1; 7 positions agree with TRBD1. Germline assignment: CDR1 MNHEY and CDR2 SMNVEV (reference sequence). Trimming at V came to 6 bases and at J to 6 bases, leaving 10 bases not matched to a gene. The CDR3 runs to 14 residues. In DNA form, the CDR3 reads TGTGCCAGCAGGCTCAGGGGGGGGGTCGCTGAAGCTTTCTTT. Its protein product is CASRLRGGVAEAFF.

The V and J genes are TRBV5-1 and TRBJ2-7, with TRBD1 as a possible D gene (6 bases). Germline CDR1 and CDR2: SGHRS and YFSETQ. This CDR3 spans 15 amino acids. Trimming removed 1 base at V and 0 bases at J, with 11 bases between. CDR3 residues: CASSLTGLLSYEQYF. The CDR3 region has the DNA TGCGCCAGCAGCTTGACAGGGCTTCTCTCCTACGAGCAGTACTTC.

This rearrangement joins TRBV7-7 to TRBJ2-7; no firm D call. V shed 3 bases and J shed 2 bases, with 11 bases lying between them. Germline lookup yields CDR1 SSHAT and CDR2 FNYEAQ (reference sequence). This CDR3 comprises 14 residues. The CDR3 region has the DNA TGTGCCAGCAGCTTCCGGCAGATTACCTACGAGCAGTACTTC. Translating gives CASSFRQITYEQYF.

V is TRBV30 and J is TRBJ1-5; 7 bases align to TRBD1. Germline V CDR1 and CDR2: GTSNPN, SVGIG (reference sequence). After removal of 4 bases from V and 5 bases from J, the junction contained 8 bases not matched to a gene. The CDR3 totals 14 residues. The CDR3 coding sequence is TGTGCCTGGAATGAGGACAGGAGGGATCAGCCCCAGCATTTT. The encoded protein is CAWNEDRRDQPQHF.

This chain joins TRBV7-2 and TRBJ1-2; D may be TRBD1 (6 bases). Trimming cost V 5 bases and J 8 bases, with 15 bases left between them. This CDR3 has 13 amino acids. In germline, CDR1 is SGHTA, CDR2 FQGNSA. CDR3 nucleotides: TGTGCCAGCAGCGGTTTCGGGGGCGGCGGCTACACCTTC. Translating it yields CASSGFGGGGYTF.

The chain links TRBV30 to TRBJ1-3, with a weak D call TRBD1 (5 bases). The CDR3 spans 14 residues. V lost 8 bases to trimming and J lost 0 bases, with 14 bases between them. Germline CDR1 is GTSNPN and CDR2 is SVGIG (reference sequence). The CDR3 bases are TGTGCCGGAGGGGCAGGCTACTCTGGAAACACCATATATTTT. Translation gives CAGGAGYSGNTIYF.

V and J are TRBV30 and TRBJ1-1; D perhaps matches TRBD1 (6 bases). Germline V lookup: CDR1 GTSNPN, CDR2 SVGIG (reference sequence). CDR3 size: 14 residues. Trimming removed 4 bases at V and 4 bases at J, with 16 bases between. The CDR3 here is CAWKYPGATTEAFF. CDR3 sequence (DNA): TGTGCCTGGAAGTATCCAGGGGCTACCACTGAAGCTTTCTTT.

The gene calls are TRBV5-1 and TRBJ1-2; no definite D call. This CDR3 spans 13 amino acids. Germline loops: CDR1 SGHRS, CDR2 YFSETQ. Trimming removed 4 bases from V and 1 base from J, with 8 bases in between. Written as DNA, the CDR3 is TGCGCCAGCAGCGTGGAGGGTAACTATGGCTACACCTTC. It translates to CASSVEGNYGYTF.

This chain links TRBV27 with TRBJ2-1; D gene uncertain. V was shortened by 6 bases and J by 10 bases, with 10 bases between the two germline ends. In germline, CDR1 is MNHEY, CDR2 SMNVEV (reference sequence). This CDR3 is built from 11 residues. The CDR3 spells CASSSGSEQFF. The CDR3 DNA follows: TGTGCCAGCAGCTCCGGTAGCGAGCAGTTCTTC.